One sample yielded the 4 T cell receptor beta chains listed below, sequenced in a study of blood T cells in healthy people across ages (dated by TCRdb to between 2014 and 2017). Preparation of the library involved 5' RACE. Sequencing relied on an Illumina HiSeq 2500. The second PCR ran for about 6 to 12 cycles and used a J-beta primer mix along with a sample-barcoded 5' primer. TCRdb took the public reads, trimmed them with fastp at Q25, ran MiXCR for clone calling and kept in-frame beta chains. Each CDR3 protein appears once, grouped with its most common genes and DNA. For this sample the table gives roughly 730,000 distinct CDR3 sequences, of which more than 55% were detected only once. About 26% of the sample is taken by the ten largest. The sequenced sample was blood. All receptors come from a man aged 35 to 55 in good health.

The rearrangement links TRBV7-3 to TRBJ2-6; D is tentatively TRBD1 or TRBD2 (5 bases each). The CDR3 has 15 residues. The V gene lost 3 bases and the J gene lost 15 bases, with 21 bases spanning the gap. Looked up from germline, CDR1 is SGHTA and CDR2 is FQGTGA. CDR3 amino acids: CASSLSGGPKFGLTF. The DNA for the CDR3 is TGTGCCAGCAGCTTGTCTGGGGGACCCAAATTTGGCCTGACTTTC.

The chain is built from TRBV12-3 or TRBV12-4 and TRBJ2-7; 12 bases are shared with TRBD2. This CDR3 spans 15 amino acids. With V trimmed by 6 bases and J by 5 bases, 8 bases remained unmatched. The CDR3 loop reads CASRPRLAGVDEQYF. CDR3 coding DNA: TGTGCCAGCAGACCTCGACTAGCGGGAGTAGACGAGCAGTACTTC.

The rearrangement joins TRBV7-2 to TRBJ2-7, with 7 positions matching TRBD2. The CDR3 spans 16 residues. CDR1 and CDR2 from the germline V gene are SGHTA and FQGNSA. V trimming: 5 bases; J trimming: 2 bases; junction bases outside the gene matches: 12. CDR3 sequence: CASSPRVKGRAYEQYF. In nucleotides, the CDR3 is TGTGCCAGCAGCCCTCGGGTTAAGGGGAGGGCCTACGAGCAGTACTTC.

The chain has TRBV7-9 and TRBJ2-5, with a possible D match to TRBD1 (6 bases). This CDR3 is built from 12 residues. Trimming took off 1 base at V and 11 bases at J, with 11 bases between the two ends. Germline V lookup: CDR1 SEHNR, CDR2 FQNEAQ (reference sequence). The DNA of the CDR3 is TGTGCCAGCAGCTTAGAAGCAGGGGAGCAGTACTTC. It specifies CASSLEAGEQYF.